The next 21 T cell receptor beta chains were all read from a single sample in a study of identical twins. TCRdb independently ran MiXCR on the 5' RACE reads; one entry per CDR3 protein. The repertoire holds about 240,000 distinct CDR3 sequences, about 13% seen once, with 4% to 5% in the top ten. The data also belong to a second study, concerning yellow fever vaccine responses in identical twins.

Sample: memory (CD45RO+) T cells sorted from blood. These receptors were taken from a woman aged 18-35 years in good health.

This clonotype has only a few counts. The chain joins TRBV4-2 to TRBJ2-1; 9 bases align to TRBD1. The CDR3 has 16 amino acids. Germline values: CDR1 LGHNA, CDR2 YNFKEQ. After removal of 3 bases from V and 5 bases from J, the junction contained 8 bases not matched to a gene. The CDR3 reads CASSQIGTGTNNEQFF. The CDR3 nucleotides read TGTGCCAGCAGCCAGATTGGGACAGGGACGAACAATGAGCAGTTCTTC.

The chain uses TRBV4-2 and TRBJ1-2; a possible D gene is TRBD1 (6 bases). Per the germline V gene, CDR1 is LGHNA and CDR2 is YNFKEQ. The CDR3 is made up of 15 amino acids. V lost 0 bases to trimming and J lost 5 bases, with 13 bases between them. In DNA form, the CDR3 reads TGTGCCAGCAGCCAAGACCAGGGGCACGAATATGGCTACACCTTC. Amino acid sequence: CASSQDQGHEYGYTF.

CDR3 loop: CASRILGLQRTDTQYF. The CDR3 region has the DNA TGTGCCAGCAGGATTTTAGGACTTCAAAGGACAGATACGCAGTATTTT. V is TRBV6-1 and J is TRBJ2-3; weak D call: TRBD2 (5 bases). CDR1 is MNHNS, CDR2 SASEGT, per germline. The length of the CDR3 is 16 residues. V was trimmed by 6 bases and J by 3 bases, leaving 19 bases between them.

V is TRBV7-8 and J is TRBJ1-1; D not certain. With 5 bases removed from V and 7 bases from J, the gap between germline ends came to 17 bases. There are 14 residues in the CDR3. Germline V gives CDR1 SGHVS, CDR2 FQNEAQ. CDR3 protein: CASSPTPLKGEAFF. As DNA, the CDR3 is TGTGCCAGCAGCCCGACCCCTCTCAAAGGTGAAGCTTTCTTT.

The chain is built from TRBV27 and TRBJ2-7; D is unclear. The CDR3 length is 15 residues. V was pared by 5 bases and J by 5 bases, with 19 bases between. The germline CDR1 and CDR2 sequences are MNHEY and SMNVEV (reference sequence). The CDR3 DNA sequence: TGTGCCAGCAGTCTCAACCCTCGTTTAGGGAACGAGCAGTACTTC. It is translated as CASSLNPRLGNEQYF.

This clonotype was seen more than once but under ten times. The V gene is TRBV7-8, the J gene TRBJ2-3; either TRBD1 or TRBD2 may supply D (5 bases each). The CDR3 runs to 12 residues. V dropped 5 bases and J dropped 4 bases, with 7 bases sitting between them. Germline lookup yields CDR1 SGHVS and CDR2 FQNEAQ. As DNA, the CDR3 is TGTGCCAGCAGCGGGGGACCAGATACGCAGTATTTT. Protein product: CASSGGPDTQYF. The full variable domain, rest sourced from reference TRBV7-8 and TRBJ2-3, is GAGVSQSPRYKVAKRGQDVALRCDPISGHVSLFWYQQALGQGPEFLTYFQNEAQLDKSGLPSDRFFAERPEGSVSTLKIQRTQQEDSAVYLCASSGGPDTQYFGPGTRLTVL.

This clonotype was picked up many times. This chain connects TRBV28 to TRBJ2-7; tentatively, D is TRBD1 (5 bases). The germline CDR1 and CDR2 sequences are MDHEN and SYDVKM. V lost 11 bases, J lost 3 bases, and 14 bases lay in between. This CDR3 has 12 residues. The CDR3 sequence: CAAEEQGYEQYF. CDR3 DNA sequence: TGTGCCGCAGAGGAGCAGGGCTACGAGCAGTACTTC.

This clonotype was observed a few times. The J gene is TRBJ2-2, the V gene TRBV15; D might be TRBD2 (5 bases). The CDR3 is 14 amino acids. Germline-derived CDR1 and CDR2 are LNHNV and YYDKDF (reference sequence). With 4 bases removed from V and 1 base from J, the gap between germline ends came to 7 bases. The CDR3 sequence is CATSIRGNTGELFF. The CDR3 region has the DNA TGTGCCACCAGCATACGGGGGAACACCGGGGAGCTGTTTTTT.

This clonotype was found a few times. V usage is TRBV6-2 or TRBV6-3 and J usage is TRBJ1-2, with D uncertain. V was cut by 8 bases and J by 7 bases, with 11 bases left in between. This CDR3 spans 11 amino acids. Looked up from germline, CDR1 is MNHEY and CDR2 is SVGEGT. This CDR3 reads CASSQMGGYTF. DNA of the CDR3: TGTGCCAGCTCCCAGATGGGTGGCTACACCTTC.

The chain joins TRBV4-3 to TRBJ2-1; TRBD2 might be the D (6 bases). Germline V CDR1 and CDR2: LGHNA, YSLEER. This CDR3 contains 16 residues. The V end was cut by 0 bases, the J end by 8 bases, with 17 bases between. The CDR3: CASSQDHERAGDEQFF. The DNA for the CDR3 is TGCGCCAGCAGCCAAGATCACGAGCGGGCCGGGGATGAGCAGTTCTTC.

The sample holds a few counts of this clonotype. CDR3 amino acids: CASSQNGPAQETQYF. The CDR3 nucleotides are TGTGCCAGCAGTCAAAATGGGCCAGCCCAAGAGACCCAGTACTTC. The chain couples TRBV2 to TRBJ2-5; D is ambiguous. CDR3 length equals 15 residues. The germline V gene has CDR1 SNHLY and CDR2 FYNNEI. Trimming cost V 5 bases and J 1 base, with 14 bases left between them.

The CDR3 nucleotides read TGTGCCAGCAGTTACTCGAAGATGAGGACCTGGGAAGAGACCCAGTACTTC. It codes for CASSYSKMRTWEETQYF. The chain links TRBV6-2 or TRBV6-3 to TRBJ2-5; D uncertain. There are 17 residues in the CDR3. Germline CDR1 MNHEY, CDR2 SVGEGT. V gave up 0 bases and J gave up 3 bases, with 17 bases separating them.

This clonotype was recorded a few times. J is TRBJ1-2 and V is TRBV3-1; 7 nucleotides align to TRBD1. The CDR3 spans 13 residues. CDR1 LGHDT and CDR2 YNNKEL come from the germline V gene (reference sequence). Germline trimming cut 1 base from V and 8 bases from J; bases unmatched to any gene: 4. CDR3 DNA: TGTGCCAGCAGCCAAGGGAGGGGGCGAGGCTACACCTTC. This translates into CASSQGRGRGYTF.

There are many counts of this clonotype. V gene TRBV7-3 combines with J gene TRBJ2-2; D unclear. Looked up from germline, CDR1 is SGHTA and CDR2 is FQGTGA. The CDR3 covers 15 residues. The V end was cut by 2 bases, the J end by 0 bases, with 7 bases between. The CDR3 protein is CASSLDPANTGELFF. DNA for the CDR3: TGTGCCAGCAGCTTAGACCCGGCGAACACCGGGGAGCTGTTTTTT.

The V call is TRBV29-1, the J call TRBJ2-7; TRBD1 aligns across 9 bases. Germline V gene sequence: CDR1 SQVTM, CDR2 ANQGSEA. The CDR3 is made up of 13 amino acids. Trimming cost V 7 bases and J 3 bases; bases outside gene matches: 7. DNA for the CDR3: TGCAGCGCCAGACAGGGGGGGGGCTACGAGCAGTACTTC. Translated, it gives CSARQGGGYEQYF.

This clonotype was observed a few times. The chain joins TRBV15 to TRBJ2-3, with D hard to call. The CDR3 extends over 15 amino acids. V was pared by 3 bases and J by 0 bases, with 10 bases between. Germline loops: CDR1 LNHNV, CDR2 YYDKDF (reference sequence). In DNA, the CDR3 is TGTGCCACCAGCAGGGGAAGTACAAGCACAGATACGCAGTATTTT. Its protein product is CATSRGSTSTDTQYF.

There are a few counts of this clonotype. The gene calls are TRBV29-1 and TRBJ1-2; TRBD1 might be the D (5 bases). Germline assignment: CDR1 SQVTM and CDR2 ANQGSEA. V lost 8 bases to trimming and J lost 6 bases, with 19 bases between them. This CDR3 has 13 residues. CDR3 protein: CSIGAGGEDGYTF. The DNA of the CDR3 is TGCAGCATCGGGGCCGGAGGGGAGGATGGCTACACCTTC.

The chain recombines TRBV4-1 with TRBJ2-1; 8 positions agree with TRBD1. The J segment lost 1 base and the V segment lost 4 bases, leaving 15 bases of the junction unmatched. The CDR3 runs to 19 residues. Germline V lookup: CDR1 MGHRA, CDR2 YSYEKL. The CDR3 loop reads CASSRNQGASGFSYNEQFF. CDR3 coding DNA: TGCGCCAGCAGCCGGAATCAGGGGGCAAGCGGGTTTTCCTACAATGAGCAGTTCTTC.

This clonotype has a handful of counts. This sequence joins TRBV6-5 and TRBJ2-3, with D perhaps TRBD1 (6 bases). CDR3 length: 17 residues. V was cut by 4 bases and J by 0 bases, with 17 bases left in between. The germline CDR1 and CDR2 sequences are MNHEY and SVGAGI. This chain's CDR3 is CASSSRILGGSTDTQYF. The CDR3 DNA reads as TGTGCCAGCAGTTCCCGTATACTAGGGGGAAGCACAGATACGCAGTATTTT.

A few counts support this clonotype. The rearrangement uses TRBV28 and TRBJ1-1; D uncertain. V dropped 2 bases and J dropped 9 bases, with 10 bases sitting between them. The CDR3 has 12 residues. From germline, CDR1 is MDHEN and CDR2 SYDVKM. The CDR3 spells CASSLSLSKAFF. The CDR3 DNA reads TGTGCCAGCAGTTTAAGCCTCAGCAAAGCTTTCTTT.

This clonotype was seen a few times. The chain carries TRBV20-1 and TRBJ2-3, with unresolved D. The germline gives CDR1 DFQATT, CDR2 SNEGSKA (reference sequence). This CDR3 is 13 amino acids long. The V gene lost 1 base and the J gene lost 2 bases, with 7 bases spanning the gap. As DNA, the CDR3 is TGCAGTGCTAGAGTGGCCACCACAGATACGCAGTATTTT. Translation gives CSARVATTDTQYF.